This passage covers 16 T cell receptor beta chains from one sample sequenced in a study of blood T cell repertoires in COVID-19. Sequencing was performed with immunoSEQ multiplex PCR; in TCRdb, only in-frame clones are kept and a portion is missing. The sample contains approximately 140,000 clones, 84% of which appear only once. Sequenced input: PBMCs or T cells enriched from blood (not recorded which). The receptor source for this set is a woman aged 45-65 years who had been exposed to COVID-19.

The rearrangement links TRBV5-4 to TRBJ2-4, with a tentative D call TRBD1 (6 bases). CDR3 size: 17 residues. V was clipped by 0 bases and J by 0 bases, with 13 bases between them. Germline assignment: CDR1 SGHNT and CDR2 YYREEE (reference sequence). This chain's CDR3 is CASSLEGGTLAKNIQYF. The CDR3 DNA is TGTGCCAGCAGCTTGGAAGGGGGAACTTTAGCCAAAAACATTCAGTACTTC.

This chain joins TRBV5-1 and TRBJ2-1; 9 nucleotides line up with TRBD1. There are 16 residues in the CDR3. Looked up from germline, CDR1 is SGHRS and CDR2 is YFSETQ. V dropped 1 base and J dropped 2; count of bases not matched to a gene: 4. CDR3 sequence reads: CASSLTGQGTYNEQFF. In nucleotides, the CDR3 is TGCGCCAGCAGCTTGACCGGACAGGGGACCTACAATGAGCAGTTCTTC.

The rearrangement links TRBV7-6 to TRBJ2-3; maybe TRBD1 (5 bases). The CDR3 totals 13 residues. With 5 bases removed from V and 6 bases from J, the gap between germline ends came to 12 bases. Germline V gene lookup returns CDR1 SGHVS and CDR2 FNYEAQ. The CDR3: CASSGATRDTQYF. The CDR3, as DNA: TGTGCCAGCAGCGGGGCGACTCGGGATACGCAGTATTTT. The full variable domain, completed using reference TRBV7-6 and TRBJ2-3, is GAGVSQSPRYKVTKRGQDVALRCDPISGHVSLYWYRQALGQGPEFLTYFNYEAQQDKSGLPNDRFSAERPEGSISTLTIQRTEQRDSAMYRCASSGATRDTQYFGPGTRLTVL.

This clone appeared a few times. This sequence joins TRBV7-8 and TRBJ1-1; 7 nucleotides line up with TRBD1. Looked up from germline, CDR1 is SGHVS and CDR2 is FQNEAQ. Trimming removed 5 bases from V and 6 bases from J; junction bases left unmatched: 6. This CDR3 has 13 amino acids. The CDR3 spells CASSLDRVAEAFF. Written as DNA, the CDR3 is TGTGCCAGCAGCCTAGACAGGGTGGCTGAAGCTTTCTTT.

The chain carries TRBV6-5 and TRBJ2-7; tentatively, D is TRBD1 (6 bases). The germline V gene encodes CDR1 MNHEY and CDR2 SVGAGI. This CDR3 spans 14 amino acids. V was pared by 5 bases and J by 0 bases, with 11 bases between. The CDR3 protein is CASSRTDYSYEQYF. In DNA, the CDR3 is TGTGCCAGCAGTCGGACAGATTACTCCTACGAGCAGTACTTC.

In this sample, this clone turned up a few times. J is TRBJ2-2 and V is TRBV20-1; 7 bases agree with TRBD1. The CDR3 covers 14 residues. V lost 3 bases to trimming and J lost 3 bases; unmatched junction nucleotides: 4. CDR1 is DFQATT, CDR2 SNEGSKA, per germline (reference sequence). The CDR3 DNA sequence: TGCAGTGCTAGTGCAGGGGGAGACACCGGGGAGCTGTTTTTT. It encodes CSASAGGDTGELFF.

The chain links TRBV10-1 to TRBJ2-2; no reliable D call. Germline CDR1 reads WNHNN; CDR2 reads SYGVQD (reference sequence). CDR3 length equals 12 residues. The ends were cut back, 6 bases at V and 2 bases at J, with 4 bases in the middle. CDR3 residues: CASSYNTGELFF. The CDR3 DNA is TGCGCCAGCAGCTATAACACCGGGGAGCTGTTTTTT.

The chain carries TRBV19 and TRBJ1-6; no reliable D call. Trimming stripped 2 bases from V and 0 bases from J, with 8 bases between. Per the germline V gene, CDR1 is LNHDA and CDR2 is SQIVND (reference sequence). This CDR3 comprises 16 residues. Here the CDR3 reads CASSISWSSYNSPLHF. The CDR3 bases are TGTGCCAGTAGTATAAGTTGGAGCTCCTATAATTCACCCCTCCACTTT. Drawing the rest from reference TRBV19 and TRBJ1-6, the complete variable domain is DGGITQSPKYLFRKEGQNVTLSCEQNLNHDAMYWYRQDPGQGLRLIYYSQIVNDFQKGDIAEGYSVSREKKESFPLTVTSAQKNPTAFYLCASSISWSSYNSPLHFGNGTRLTVT.

The chain combines TRBV5-1 with TRBJ1-2; a weak D match, TRBD1 (5 bases). The CDR3 is 14 residues long. The germline V gene has CDR1 SGHRS and CDR2 YFSETQ. The V end lost 0 bases, the J end lost 8 bases, and 14 bases lay between the germline ends. CDR3 coding DNA: TGCGCCAGCAGCTTGGCCGATGGGGCGCGGGGCTACACCTTC. It translates to CASSLADGARGYTF.

This clone has only a few counts. The chain employs TRBV6-5 and TRBJ1-1; 9 bases fit TRBD1. The CDR3 spans 15 residues. Germline V gives CDR1 MNHEY, CDR2 SVGAGI. The V gene end was trimmed by 4 bases and the J gene end by 1 base; junction bases not matched to a gene: 4. CDR3 bases: TGTGCCAGCAGTTCGACAGGGGGACGGAACACTGAAGCTTTCTTT. It encodes CASSSTGGRNTEAFF.

This clone was counted between two and nine times. V usage is TRBV2 and J usage is TRBJ1-5, with D tentatively TRBD1 (5 bases). The CDR3 runs to 14 residues. Trimming cost V 2 bases and J 9 bases, with 14 bases left between them. Germline V gene lookup returns CDR1 SNHLY and CDR2 FYNNEI. Here the CDR3 reads CASSESGQGRPQHF. CDR3 nucleotides: TGTGCCAGCAGTGAATCAGGGCAGGGTCGGCCCCAGCATTTT.

This chain links TRBV7-2 with TRBJ2-1; no firm D call. The CDR3 totals 13 residues. Germline CDR1 SGHTA, CDR2 FQGNSA. The V end was cut by 5 bases, the J end by 12 bases, with 17 bases between. This CDR3 is CASSEISGGAQFF. CDR3 bases: TGTGCCAGCAGCGAGATTTCCGGCGGAGCGCAGTTCTTC.

The V call is TRBV21-1, the J call TRBJ2-7; the tabulated D call, TRBD2, remains unverified against the DNA. TRBV21-1 is labeled a pseudogene. CDR3 size: 15 residues. CDR3 nucleotide sequence: TGTGCCAGCAGCGGCCGACGTCGCGGCACCTACGAGCAGTACTTC. Translation: CASSGRRRGTYEQYF.

The chain links TRBV5-1 to TRBJ2-1; D is ambiguous. Germline values: CDR1 SGHRS, CDR2 YFSETQ. The germline V and J ends were trimmed by 0 bases and 9 bases, with 7 bases remaining between them. This CDR3 is 12 amino acids long. The CDR3 DNA is TGCGCCAGCAGCTTGGACCTAGTTGAGCAGTTCTTC. The encoded protein is CASSLDLVEQFF.

The chain couples TRBV7-8 to TRBJ2-7, with 7 positions matching TRBD2. V lost 1 base, J lost 3 bases, and 3 bases stayed unmatched. The CDR3 extends over 14 amino acids. Germline V gene data show CDR1 as SGHVS and CDR2 as FQNEAQ. CDR3 in DNA: TGTGCCAGCAGCTTAGGTGGCGGGGGCTACGAGCAGTACTTC. This sequence encodes CASSLGGGGYEQYF.

In its sample, this clone was seen once. V and J are TRBV7-8 and TRBJ2-7; 10 positions agree with TRBD1. The V gene's germline CDR1 is SGHVS and CDR2 FQNEAQ. This CDR3 has 16 residues. The V gene end was trimmed by 4 bases and the J gene end by 4 bases; junction bases not matched to a gene: 10. For the CDR3, the DNA is TGTGCCAGCAGCTATCCCACCGGGACAGGGGAATACGAGCAGTACTTC. It codes for CASSYPTGTGEYEQYF. Using reference TRBV7-8 and TRBJ2-7 for the parts outside the CDR3, the full variable domain is GAGVSQSPRYKVAKRGQDVALRCDPISGHVSLFWYQQALGQGPEFLTYFQNEAQLDKSGLPSDRFFAERPEGSVSTLKIQRTQQEDSAVYLCASSYPTGTGEYEQYFGPGTRLTVT.